A selection of T cell receptor beta chains follows, all from one sample in a study of identical twins. MiXCR was run by TCRdb on the 5' RACE reads, yielding one entry per CDR3 protein. Seen here are hundreds of thousands of distinct CDR3 sequences, approximately 18% observed once, and the top ten hold about 12%. These records were also assigned to another study, of T cells expressing NK-cell markers.

Sample: PBMCs. Receptors were obtained from a woman aged 18-29 years in good health. Each CDR3 is given with its conserved first and last residue. The order of the fields is V gene, clone size, D gene, J gene, CDR3 DNA, CDR3 protein. A D gene is named only where the DNA matches it firmly. Size is stated for part of the rows, as once, few or many counts, or as a class when the clone is expanded.

V gene: TRBV9; clone size: .; D gene: .; J gene: TRBJ2-7; CDR3 DNA: TGTGCCAGCAGAGCGGACGGTTCCTACGAGCAGTACTTC; CDR3 protein: CASRADGSYEQYF
V gene: TRBV12-3/TRBV12-4; clone size: many; D gene: .; J gene: TRBJ1-2; CDR3 DNA: TGTGCCAGCAGTTTAAGGGGGTTTGGCTACACCTTC; CDR3 protein: CASSLRGFGYTF
V gene: TRBV12-3/TRBV12-4; clone size: .; D gene: TRBD2; J gene: TRBJ2-5; CDR3 DNA: TGTGCCAGCAGCCGTGGGACTAGCGGGGAGATGGAGACCCAGTACTTC; CDR3 protein: CASSRGTSGEMETQYF
V gene: TRBV27; clone size: .; D gene: .; J gene: TRBJ1-5; CDR3 DNA: TGTGCCAGCAGTGGCAGTATCAATCAGCCCCAGCATTTT; CDR3 protein: CASSGSINQPQHF
V gene: TRBV5-1; clone size: .; D gene: TRBD1; J gene: TRBJ2-7; CDR3 DNA: TGCGCCAGCAGCTCCGCCGCAGGGGGCATCTACGAGCAGTACTTC; CDR3 protein: CASSSAAGGIYEQYF
V gene: TRBV4-3; clone size: many; D gene: .; J gene: TRBJ2-3; CDR3 DNA: TGCGCCAGCAGAGGGTACACAGATACGCAGTATTTT; CDR3 protein: CASRGYTDTQYF
V gene: TRBV20-1; clone size: .; D gene: TRBD2; J gene: TRBJ2-3; CDR3 DNA: TGCAGTGCTAGACGCGGGGGGGCCACAGATACGCAGTATTTT; CDR3 protein: CSARRGGATDTQYF
V gene: TRBV10-3; clone size: .; D gene: .; J gene: TRBJ1-1; CDR3 DNA: TGTGCCATCAGCGACAGAAAGAACACTGAAGCTTTCTTT; CDR3 protein: CAISDRKNTEAFF
V gene: TRBV9; clone size: few; D gene: .; J gene: TRBJ2-5; CDR3 DNA: TGTGCCAGCAGCGTATCCAGCCAAGAGACCCAGTACTTC; CDR3 protein: CASSVSSQETQYF
V gene: TRBV29-1; clone size: few; D gene: .; J gene: TRBJ2-1; CDR3 DNA: TGCAGCGTGCCGCAGCACAATGAGCAGTTCTTC; CDR3 protein: CSVPQHNEQFF
V gene: TRBV3-1; clone size: .; D gene: TRBD1; J gene: TRBJ2-3; CDR3 DNA: TGTGCCAGCAGCCAAGAAGGGGGCGGAACGCAGTATTTT; CDR3 protein: CASSQEGGGTQYF
V gene: TRBV5-1; clone size: .; D gene: .; J gene: TRBJ2-7; CDR3 DNA: TGCGCCAGCAGCTTTAGGGTCGACGGTTTCGACTACGAGCAGTACTTC; CDR3 protein: CASSFRVDGFDYEQYF
V gene: TRBV18; clone size: few; D gene: .; J gene: TRBJ2-7; CDR3 DNA: TGTGCCAGCTCACCCGCCGGGACTTTTTCTTCACCAAGCTACGAGCAGTACTTC; CDR3 protein: CASSPAGTFSSPSYEQYF